A selection of T cell receptor beta chains follows, all from one sample in a study of PD-1 blockade in classical Hodgkin lymphoma. Sequenced by immunoSEQ multiplex PCR; TCRdb stores in-frame clones only, minus some. The data contain around 8,000 clones, around 80% of them singletons. The sample was peripheral blood mononuclear cells (PBMCs), taken at baseline. Every receptor here comes from a human donor with classical Hodgkin lymphoma. The CDR3 runs from the conserved cysteine through the conserved F or W. A D gene is named only where the DNA matches it firmly. Size is stated for part of the rows, as once, few or many counts, or as a class when the clone is expanded.

V gene	clone size	J gene	D gene	CDR3 protein	CDR3 DNA
TRBV7-2	NA	TRBJ1-5	NA	CASSLVPGFGGSRQPQHF	TGTGCCAGCAGCTTAGTTCCCGGATTCGGTGGATCTAGGCAGCCCCAGCATTTT
TRBV28	NA	TRBJ2-7	NA	CASSGVSLSSYEQYF	TGTGCCAGCAGCGGGGTCTCCTTAAGCTCCTACGAGCAGTACTTC
TRBV5-1	NA	TRBJ2-7	TRBD1	CASSLVGGDDEQYF	TGCGCCAGCAGCTTGGTAGGGGGCGACGACGAGCAGTACTTC
TRBV19	NA	TRBJ2-3	TRBD1	CASSVDRGTDTQYF	TGTGCCAGTAGTGTGGACAGGGGCACAGATACGCAGTATTTT
TRBV14	NA	TRBJ1-1	NA	CASSQGKAEAFF	TGTGCCAGCAGCCAAGGGAAAGCTGAAGCTTTCTTT
TRBV27	NA	TRBJ2-1	TRBD2	CASNPRLLAGSYNEQFF	TGTGCCAGCAATCCAAGACTACTAGCGGGATCCTACAATGAGCAGTTCTTC
TRBV2	NA	TRBJ1-2	NA	CASTDSNYGYTF	TGTGCCAGCACGGACAGTAACTATGGCTACACCTTC
TRBV13	once	TRBJ2-7	TRBD2	CASSSLAGGRYEQYF	TGTGCCAGCAGCTCGCTAGCGGGAGGGAGATACGAGCAGTACTTC
TRBV6-6	NA	TRBJ2-3	TRBD2	CATSRLAGEDTQYF	TGTGCCACCTCTCGACTAGCGGGAGAAGATACGCAGTATTTT
TRBV5-1	once	TRBJ2-3	TRBD2	CASSGTSGSASTDTQYF	TGCGCCAGTTCCGGGACTAGCGGGTCAGCTAGCACAGATACGCAGTATTTT
TRBV13	NA	TRBJ1-1	NA	CASSPSGEGLSTEAFF	TGTGCCAGCAGCCCCTCAGGGGAGGGGTTGAGCACTGAAGCTTTCTTT
TRBV11-2	once	TRBJ2-1	TRBD2	CASSPLAGTNNEQFF	TGTGCCAGCAGCCCACTAGCGGGAACGAACAATGAGCAGTTCTTC
TRBV4-1	few	TRBJ1-3	TRBD1	CASSQVPTGRDTIYF	TGCGCCAGCAGCCAAGTCCCGACAGGGCGGGACACCATATATTTT
TRBV30	few	TRBJ1-3	NA	CAATGGAAGNTIYF	TGTGCCGCAACCGGGGGCGCAGCTGGAAACACCATATATTTT
TRBV18	NA	TRBJ2-2	NA	CASSPTDDGAGELFF	TGTGCCAGCTCCCCAACAGATGACGGGGCCGGGGAGCTGTTTTTT
TRBV19	NA	TRBJ2-5	NA	CASRPRDVQETQYF	TGTGCCAGTAGACCACGGGACGTACAAGAGACCCAGTACTTC